This record looks at one TCR beta chain sequence and its context. Antigen specificity is unknown. The PCR used 60 Vbeta and 13 Jbeta primers. Some clones are missing from TCRdb's copy, which holds only in-frame ones; the method was immunoSEQ multiplex PCR. This table has roughly 99,000 clones, roughly three quarters appearing once. The sample belongs to a study of cytomegalovirus exposure and HLA in healthy donors. Study summary: Sequencing of 180 million or so T cells in an earlier analysis found under 120 million unique TCR beta sequences. For the approximately 420 genotyped donors, over 80% fell within the Caucasian-associated ancestry cluster.

V was trimmed by 6 bases and J by 4 bases, leaving 9 bases between them. This CDR3 spans 12 amino acids. The V gene's germline CDR1 is SEHNR and CDR2 FQNEAQ (reference sequence). Regarding the study as a whole: Most TCR sequences were seen very rarely across donors, but some public TCRs occurred in many. An analysis that was carried out later associated about 17,000 TCR beta sequences with HLA alleles at 0.05 false discovery rate.

The source material was PBMCs. V and J are TRBV7-9 and TRBJ1-1; D gene unclear. The receptor's source is a man aged 18 to 29 in good health and CMV-seronegative. CDR3 in DNA: TGTGCCAGCAGTTTAATTCTCACTGAAGCTTTCTTT. Encoded protein: CASSLILTEAFF.